This TCR beta chain was obtained from a study of OX40 agonist ivuxolimab in advanced cancers. This CDR3 is 14 amino acids long. Germline CDR1 and CDR2: SGHDT and YYEEEE. The J segment lost 11 bases and the V segment lost 4 bases, leaving 8 bases of the junction unmatched. The method was immunoSEQ multiplex PCR; TCRdb's version includes in-frame clones alone and lacks a portion of them. The repertoire holds around 95,000 clones, with roughly 93% as singletons. The sequencing used CD4+ or CD8+ T cells sorted from blood, collected in a trial of the OX40 agonist ivuxolimab. V is TRBV5-6 and J is TRBJ1-6; 8 bases agree with TRBD1. The receptor was derived from an adult with an advanced solid tumor such as melanoma, head and neck, liver or kidney cancer. CDR3 region: CASSRTGNPPPLHF. CDR3 bases: TGTGCCAGCAGCCGGACAGGGAACCCTCCACCCCTCCACTTT.